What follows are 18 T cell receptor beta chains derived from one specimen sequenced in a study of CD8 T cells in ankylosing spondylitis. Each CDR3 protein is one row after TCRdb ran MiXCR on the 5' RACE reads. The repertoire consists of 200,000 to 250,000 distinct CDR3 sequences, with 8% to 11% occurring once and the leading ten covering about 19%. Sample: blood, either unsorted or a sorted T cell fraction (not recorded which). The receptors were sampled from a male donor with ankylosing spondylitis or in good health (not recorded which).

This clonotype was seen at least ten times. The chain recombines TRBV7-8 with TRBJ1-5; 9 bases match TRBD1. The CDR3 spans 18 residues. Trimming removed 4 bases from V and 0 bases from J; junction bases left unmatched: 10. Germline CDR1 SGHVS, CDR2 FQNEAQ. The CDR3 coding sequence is TGTGCCAGCAGCTCAAGGACAGGGGTCTCCGGTAGCAATCAGCCCCAGCATTTT. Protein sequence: CASSSRTGVSGSNQPQHF.

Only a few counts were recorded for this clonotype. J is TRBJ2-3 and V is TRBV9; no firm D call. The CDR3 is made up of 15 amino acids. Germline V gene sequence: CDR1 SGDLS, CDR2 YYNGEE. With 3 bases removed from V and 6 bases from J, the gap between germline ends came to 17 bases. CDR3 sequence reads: CASSEMTRRGDTQYF. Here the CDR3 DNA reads TGTGCCAGCAGCGAAATGACACGGAGAGGCGATACGCAGTATTTT. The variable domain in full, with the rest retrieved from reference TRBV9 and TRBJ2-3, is DSGVTQTPKHLITATGQRVTLRCSPRSGDLSVYWYQQSLDQGLQFLIQYYNGEERAKGNILERFSAQQFPDLHSELNLSSLELGDSALYFCASSEMTRRGDTQYFGPGTRLTVL.

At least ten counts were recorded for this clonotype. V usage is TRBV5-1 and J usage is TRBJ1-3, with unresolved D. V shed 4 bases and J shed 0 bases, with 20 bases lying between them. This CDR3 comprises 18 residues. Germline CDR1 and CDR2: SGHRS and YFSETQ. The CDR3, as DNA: TGCGCCAGCAGCGAGTCTATGTTCGAGGGAAACTCTGGAAACACCATATATTTT. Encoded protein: CASSESMFEGNSGNTIYF.

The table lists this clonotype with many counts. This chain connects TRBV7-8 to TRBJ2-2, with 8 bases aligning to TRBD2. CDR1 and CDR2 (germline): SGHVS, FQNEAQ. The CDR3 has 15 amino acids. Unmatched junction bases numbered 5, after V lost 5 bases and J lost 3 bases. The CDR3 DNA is TGTGCCAGCAGCGGGGGGACTAGAGACACCGGGGAGCTGTTTTTT. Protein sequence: CASSGGTRDTGELFF.

The CDR3 protein is CASSSFFGAASSSYNEQFF. The CDR3 bases are TGCGCCAGCAGCTCCTTCTTTGGGGCAGCCTCAAGCTCCTACAATGAGCAGTTCTTC. This chain links TRBV5-1 with TRBJ2-1; TRBD1 might be the D (5 bases). This CDR3 comprises 19 residues. V was shortened by 3 bases and J by 0 bases, with 22 bases between the two germline ends. Germline V gene lookup returns CDR1 SGHRS and CDR2 YFSETQ.

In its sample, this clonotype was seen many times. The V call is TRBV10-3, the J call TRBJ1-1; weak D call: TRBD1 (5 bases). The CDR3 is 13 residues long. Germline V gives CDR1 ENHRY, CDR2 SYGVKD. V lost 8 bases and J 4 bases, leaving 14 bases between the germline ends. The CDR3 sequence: CAIRPLQGTEAFF. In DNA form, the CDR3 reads TGTGCCATCCGACCTCTTCAGGGCACTGAAGCTTTCTTT.

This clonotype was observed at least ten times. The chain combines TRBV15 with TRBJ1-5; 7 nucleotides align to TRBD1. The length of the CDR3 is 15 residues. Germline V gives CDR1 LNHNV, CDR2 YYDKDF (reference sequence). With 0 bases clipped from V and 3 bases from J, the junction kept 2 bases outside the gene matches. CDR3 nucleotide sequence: TGTGCCACCAGCAGAGAGGGGACAGACAATCAGCCCCAGCATTTT. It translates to CATSREGTDNQPQHF.

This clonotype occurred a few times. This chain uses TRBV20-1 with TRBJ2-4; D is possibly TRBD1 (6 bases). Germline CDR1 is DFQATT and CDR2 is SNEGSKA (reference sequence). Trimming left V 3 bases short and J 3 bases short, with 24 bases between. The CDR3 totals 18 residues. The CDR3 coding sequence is TGCAGTGCTAGTTTTGAAGGCGCAGGGAGAGGGGGCAAAAACATTCAGTACTTC. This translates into CSASFEGAGRGGKNIQYF.

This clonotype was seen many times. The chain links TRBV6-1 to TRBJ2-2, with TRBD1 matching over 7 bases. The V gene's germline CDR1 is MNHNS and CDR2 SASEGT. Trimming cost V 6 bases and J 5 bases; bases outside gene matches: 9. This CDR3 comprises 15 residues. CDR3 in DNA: TGTGCCAGCAGACTCTCAGGGGGAAGGACCGGGGAGCTGTTTTTT. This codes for CASRLSGGRTGELFF.

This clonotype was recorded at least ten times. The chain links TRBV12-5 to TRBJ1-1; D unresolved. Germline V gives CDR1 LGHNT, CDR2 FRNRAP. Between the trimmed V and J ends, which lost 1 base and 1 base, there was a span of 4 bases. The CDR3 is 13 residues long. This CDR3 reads CASGLAQNTEAFF. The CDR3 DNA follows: TGTGCTAGTGGTTTGGCTCAGAACACTGAAGCTTTCTTT.

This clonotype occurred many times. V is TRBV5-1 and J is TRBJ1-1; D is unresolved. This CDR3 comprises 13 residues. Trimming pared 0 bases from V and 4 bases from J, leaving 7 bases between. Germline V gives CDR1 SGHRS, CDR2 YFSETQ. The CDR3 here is CASSLEWGTEAFF. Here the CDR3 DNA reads TGCGCCAGCAGCTTGGAGTGGGGCACTGAAGCTTTCTTT.

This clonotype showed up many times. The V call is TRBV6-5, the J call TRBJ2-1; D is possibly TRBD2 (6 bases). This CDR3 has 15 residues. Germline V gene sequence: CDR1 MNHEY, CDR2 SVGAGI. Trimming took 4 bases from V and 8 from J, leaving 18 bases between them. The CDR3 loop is CASSSGTHGSDEQFF. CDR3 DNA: TGTGCCAGCAGTTCCGGGACTCATGGTTCTGATGAGCAGTTCTTC.

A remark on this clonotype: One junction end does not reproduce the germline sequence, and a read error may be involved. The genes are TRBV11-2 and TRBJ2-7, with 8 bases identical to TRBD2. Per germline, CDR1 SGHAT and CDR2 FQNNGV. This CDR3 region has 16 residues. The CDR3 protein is CASSLRPAGDSYELYF. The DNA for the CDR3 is TGTGCCAGCAGCTTACGGCCAGCGGGGGACTCCTACGAGCTGTACTTC.

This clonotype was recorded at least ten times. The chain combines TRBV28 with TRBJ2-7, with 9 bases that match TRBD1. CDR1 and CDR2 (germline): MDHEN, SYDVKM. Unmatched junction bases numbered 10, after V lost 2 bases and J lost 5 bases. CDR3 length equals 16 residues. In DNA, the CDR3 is TGTGCCAGCAGTTTAAATGTCGGGACAGGGATGGACGAGCAGTACTTC. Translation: CASSLNVGTGMDEQYF.

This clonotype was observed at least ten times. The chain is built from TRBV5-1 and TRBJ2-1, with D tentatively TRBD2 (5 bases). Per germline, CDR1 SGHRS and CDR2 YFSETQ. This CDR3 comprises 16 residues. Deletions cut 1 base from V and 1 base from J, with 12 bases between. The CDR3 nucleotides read TGCGCCAGCAGCTTGAGTCTAGCCCAGTCCTACAATGAGCAGTTCTTC. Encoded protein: CASSLSLAQSYNEQFF.

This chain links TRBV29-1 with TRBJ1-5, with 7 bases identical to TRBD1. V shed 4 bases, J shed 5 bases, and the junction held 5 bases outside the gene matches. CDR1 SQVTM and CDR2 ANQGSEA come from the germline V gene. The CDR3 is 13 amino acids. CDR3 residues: CSVGQGEDQPQHF. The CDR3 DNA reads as TGCAGCGTTGGACAGGGTGAGGATCAGCCCCAGCATTTT.

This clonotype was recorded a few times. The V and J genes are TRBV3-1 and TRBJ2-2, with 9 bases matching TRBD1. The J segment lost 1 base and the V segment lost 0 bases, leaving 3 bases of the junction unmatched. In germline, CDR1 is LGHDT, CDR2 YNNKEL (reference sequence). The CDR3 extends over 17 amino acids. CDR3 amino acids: CASSQEGTGWNTGELFF. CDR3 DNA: TGTGCCAGCAGCCAAGAAGGGACAGGGTGGAACACCGGGGAGCTGTTTTTT.

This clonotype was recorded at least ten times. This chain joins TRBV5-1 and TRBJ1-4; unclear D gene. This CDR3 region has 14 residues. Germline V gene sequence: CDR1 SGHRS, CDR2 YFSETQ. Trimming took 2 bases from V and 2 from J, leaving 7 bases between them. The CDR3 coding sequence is TGCGCCAGCAGCTTTGAACGGACTAATGAAAAACTGTTTTTT. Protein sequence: CASSFERTNEKLFF.